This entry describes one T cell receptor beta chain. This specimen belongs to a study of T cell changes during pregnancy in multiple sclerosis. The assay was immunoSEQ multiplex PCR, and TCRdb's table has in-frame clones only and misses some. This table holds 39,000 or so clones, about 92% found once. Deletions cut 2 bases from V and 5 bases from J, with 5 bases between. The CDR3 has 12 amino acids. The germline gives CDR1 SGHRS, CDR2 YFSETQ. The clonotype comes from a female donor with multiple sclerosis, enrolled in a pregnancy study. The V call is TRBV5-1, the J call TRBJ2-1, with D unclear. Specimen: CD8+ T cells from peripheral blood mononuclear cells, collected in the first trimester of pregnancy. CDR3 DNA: TGCGCCAGCAGCTTCAACAACAATGAGCAGTTCTTC. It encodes CASSFNNNEQFF.